This T cell receptor (beta chain) was obtained from a study of early T cells in non-severe SARS-CoV-2 infection. MiXCR was run by TCRdb on the 5' RACE reads, yielding one entry per CDR3 protein. The table includes more than 75,000 distinct CDR3 sequences, approximately 15% detected once. Trimming took 5 bases from V and 1 from J, leaving 14 bases between them. The germline gives CDR1 SGHTA, CDR2 FQGNSA. The CDR3 consists of 15 residues. Input material: whole blood. The rearrangement uses TRBV7-2 and TRBJ2-5; D is possibly TRBD1 or TRBD2 (6 bases each). This TCR was sampled from an adult who was a healthcare worker with PCR-confirmed SARS-CoV-2 infection or an uninfected control (not recorded which). Here the CDR3 reads CASSLVGGPQETQYF. CDR3 coding DNA: TGTGCCAGCAGCCTAGTCGGGGGCCCCCAAGAGACCCAGTACTTC.